What follows are 21 T cell receptor beta chains derived from one specimen sequenced in a study of OX40 agonist ivuxolimab in advanced cancers. Libraries were prepared by immunoSEQ multiplex PCR; TCRdb keeps only in-frame clonotypes and omits some of them. The sample lists around 49,000 clones, over 60% occurring once. Material: CD4+ or CD8+ T cells sorted from blood, obtained in a trial of the OX40 agonist ivuxolimab. These TCRs come from an adult with an advanced solid tumor such as melanoma, head and neck, liver or kidney cancer.

The rearrangement joins TRBV2 to TRBJ2-5; 7 bases map to TRBD2. Germline assignment: CDR1 SNHLY and CDR2 FYNNEI. This CDR3 is 13 amino acids long. Unmatched junction bases numbered 6, after V lost 7 bases and J lost 4 bases. The CDR3 nucleotides are TGTGCCAGCAAGGGAGGGCGGGGAGAGACCCAGTACTTC. Amino acid sequence: CASKGGRGETQYF.

Concerning this clone itself: Distinct nucleotide sequences in the sample also encode this CDR3. This chain uses TRBV5-1 with TRBJ1-1; perhaps TRBD1 as D (5 bases). Per the germline V gene, CDR1 is SGHRS and CDR2 is YFSETQ. V lost 0 bases and J lost 4, with 10 bases in between. The CDR3 runs 14 residues. The CDR3 sequence is CASSLAGGGTEAFF. CDR3 DNA: TGCGCCAGCAGCTTGGCCGGGGGTGGCACTGAAGCTTTCTTT.

The CDR3 DNA sequence: TGTGCCATCAGTGATTACAGGGGGTCTGGGGATGAGCAGTTCTTC. This translates into CAISDYRGSGDEQFF. The rearrangement joins TRBV10-3 to TRBJ2-1; 8 positions agree with TRBD1. Germline loops: CDR1 ENHRY, CDR2 SYGVKD. Trimming removed 3 bases from V and 8 bases from J; junction bases left unmatched: 9. The CDR3 totals 15 residues.

This sequence joins TRBV5-1 and TRBJ2-2, with 15 positions matching TRBD2. The V and J ends lost 0 bases and 3 bases, in that order; junction bases with no gene match: 6. The CDR3 runs 19 residues. CDR1 is SGHRS and CDR2 is YFSETQ in the germline V gene. CDR3 nucleotides: TGCGCCAGCAGCTTGGAGGGACTAGCGGGAGGTAGACACACCGGGGAGCTGTTTTTT. This gives the protein CASSLEGLAGGRHTGELFF.

A single count supports this clone. The chain employs TRBV7-2 and TRBJ2-7, with unresolved D. CDR1 SGHTA and CDR2 FQGNSA come from the germline V gene. Trimming took off 1 base at V and 3 bases at J, with 7 bases between the two ends. This CDR3 has 13 residues. This CDR3 reads CASSLDQHYEQYF. The CDR3, as DNA: TGTGCCAGCAGCTTAGACCAGCACTACGAGCAGTACTTC.

The V gene is TRBV5-1, the J gene TRBJ1-2; D unclear. V was shortened by 2 bases and J by 8 bases, with 10 bases between the two germline ends. CDR3 length: 12 residues. The germline CDR1 and CDR2 sequences are SGHRS and YFSETQ. CDR3 sequence: CASSLNSWGYTF. CDR3 DNA sequence: TGCGCCAGCAGCTTAAACAGTTGGGGCTACACCTTC.

In nucleotides, the CDR3 is TGTGCCAGCAGCTTAATTCGGACCGCGGGAAGCCAAGAGACCCAGTACTTC. Translated: CASSLIRTAGSQETQYF. The rearrangement uses TRBV11-2 and TRBJ2-5, with a tentative D call TRBD2 (6 bases). Germline V CDR1 and CDR2: SGHAT, FQNNGV. The CDR3 totals 17 residues. Trimming stripped 2 bases from V and 1 base from J, with 17 bases between.

The J gene is TRBJ1-2, the V gene TRBV7-2, with unresolved D. This CDR3 region has 13 residues. The V and J ends lost 0 bases and 8 bases respectively, with 10 bases between them. Germline-derived CDR1 and CDR2 are SGHTA and FQGNSA. As DNA, the CDR3 is TGTGCCAGCAGCTTAGCTGTGGACCGGGGCTACACCTTC. Protein: CASSLAVDRGYTF.

The rearrangement joins TRBV5-4 to TRBJ2-1; D is uncertain. This CDR3 has 13 amino acids. Per germline, CDR1 SGHNT and CDR2 YYREEE (reference sequence). The V and J ends lost 4 bases and 2 bases respectively, with 7 bases between them. In nucleotides, the CDR3 is TGTGCCAGCAGCCGGTTCCCCTACAATGAGCAGTTCTTC. Translation gives CASSRFPYNEQFF.

The chain has TRBV30 and TRBJ1-2; 7 bases match TRBD1. The ends lost 6 bases at V and 4 bases at J; junction bases unmatched: 5. CDR3 length: 12 residues. Germline CDR1 and CDR2: GTSNPN and SVGIG (reference sequence). This CDR3 reads CACPGTVYGYTF. Written as DNA, the CDR3 is TGTGCCTGTCCCGGGACAGTCTATGGCTACACCTTC.

The chain carries TRBV7-2 and TRBJ1-2; no firm D call. Deletions cut 3 bases from V and 4 bases from J, with 9 bases between. Germline assignment: CDR1 SGHTA and CDR2 FQGNSA. The CDR3 consists of 13 residues. CDR3 sequence reads: CASSFNAGYGYTF. Written as DNA, the CDR3 is TGTGCCAGCAGCTTTAACGCAGGCTATGGCTACACCTTC.

This chain uses TRBV9 with TRBJ2-1; TRBD2 matches at 7 bases. J was trimmed by 6 bases and V by 5 bases; bases with no gene match: 11. Germline CDR1 is SGDLS and CDR2 is YYNGEE. The CDR3 sequence is 15 residues long. The CDR3 loop is CASSSSGTVGNEQFF. The CDR3 DNA follows: TGTGCCAGCAGTTCCAGCGGGACCGTTGGCAATGAGCAGTTCTTC.

This clone was observed a few times. The chain is built from TRBV13 and TRBJ1-3; 7 bases match TRBD1. This CDR3 has 16 residues. Germline values: CDR1 PRHDT, CDR2 FYEKMQ (reference sequence). J gave up 2 bases and V 3 bases, and 7 bases lay outside the gene matches. The CDR3 loop reads CASSLKGQQPGNTIYF. For the CDR3, the DNA is TGTGCCAGCAGCTTGAAGGGACAGCAGCCTGGAAACACCATATATTTT.

The V and J genes are TRBV13 and TRBJ2-1; D is perhaps TRBD2 (6 bases). V lost 8 bases, J lost 7 bases, and 6 bases lay in between. Looked up from germline, CDR1 is PRHDT and CDR2 is FYEKMQ (reference sequence). This CDR3 is built from 10 residues. The CDR3 sequence: CASGRNEQFF. Written as DNA, the CDR3 is TGTGCCAGCGGGAGGAATGAGCAGTTCTTC.

The V and J genes are TRBV29-1 and TRBJ2-5; 12 bases agree with TRBD1. V lost 8 bases, J lost 7 bases, and 8 bases stayed unmatched. Germline CDR1 reads SQVTM; CDR2 reads ANQGSEA. The CDR3 sequence is 13 residues long. The CDR3 sequence: CSMGQGAFGTQYF. DNA for the CDR3: TGCAGCATGGGACAGGGGGCGTTCGGGACCCAGTACTTC. Combining the CDR3 with reference TRBV29-1 and TRBJ2-5 gives the whole variable domain SAVISQKPSRDICQRGTSLTIQCQVDSQVTMMFWYRQQPGQSLTLIATANQGSEATYESGFVIDKFPISRPNLTFSTLTVSNMSPEDSSIYLCSMGQGAFGTQYFGPGTRLLVL.

This chain uses TRBV4-3 with TRBJ2-4; D might be TRBD1 (5 bases). With 0 bases removed from V and 5 bases from J, the gap between germline ends came to 5 bases. The CDR3 consists of 13 residues. Germline CDR1 and CDR2: LGHNA and YSLEER. The chain's CDR3 is CASSQDRENIQYF. The CDR3 region has the DNA TGCGCCAGCAGCCAAGACAGGGAAAACATTCAGTACTTC.

V is TRBV9 and J is TRBJ1-2; 12 bases fit TRBD1. V dropped 1 base and J dropped 3; count of bases not matched to a gene: 10. Germline CDR1 reads SGDLS; CDR2 reads YYNGEE. CDR3 length: 18 residues. The CDR3 DNA is TGTGCCAGCAGCGTACCCGGGACAGGGGGCGCGAGGGACTATGGCTACACCTTC. It codes for CASSVPGTGGARDYGYTF.

On this clone itself: At one end, the junction sequence differs from germline, possibly due to a read error. This chain connects TRBV15 to TRBJ1-3; D uncertain. CDR1 is LNHNV and CDR2 is YYDKDF in the germline V gene (reference sequence). The length of the CDR3 is 15 residues. CDR3 sequence (DNA): TGTACCACCAGCAGATTAGAGGAGGTGTCGGGCACCATATATTTT. Its protein is CTTSRLEEVSGTIYF.

This chain uses TRBV6-5 with TRBJ2-1, with D possibly matching TRBD2 (6 bases). V was trimmed by 0 bases and J by 7 bases, leaving 7 bases between them. The germline V gene encodes CDR1 MNHEY and CDR2 SVGAGI. CDR3 length: 13 residues. CDR3 sequence (DNA): TGTGCCAGCAGTTACTCCCGGGGGAATGAGCAGTTCTTC. Residues: CASSYSRGNEQFF.

This sequence joins TRBV5-4 and TRBJ2-1; weak D call: TRBD2 (6 bases). The CDR3 loop spans 14 amino acids. Germline CDR1 is SGHNT and CDR2 is YYREEE (reference sequence). V was shortened by 1 base and J by 4 bases, with 9 bases between the two germline ends. CDR3 bases: TGTGCCAGCAGCTTGAAGGGAGGTTACAATGAGCAGTTCTTC. It yields the protein CASSLKGGYNEQFF.

The chain employs TRBV5-5 and TRBJ2-1; the match to TRBD2 covers 8 bases. The CDR3 contains 16 residues. Germline loops: CDR1 SGHKS, CDR2 YYEKEE (reference sequence). With 2 bases clipped from V and 3 bases from J, the junction kept 7 bases outside the gene matches. CDR3 sequence reads: CASSLPLAGVYNEQFF. CDR3 bases: TGTGCCAGCAGCTTACCGCTAGCGGGTGTCTACAATGAGCAGTTCTTC.